This TCR beta chain was identified during a study of blood T cell repertoires in COVID-19. In the study overall: T cells, B-cell-depleted T cells, or PBMCs provided the cDNA or gDNA that served as material.

In the original workflow: Quantification of nucleated cells was approximated via reference gene primer amplification. Produced via immunoSEQ multiplex PCR; TCRdb's table is partial and in-frame only. V and J calls and clone size are given by that table; D and trimming were obtained from the DNA. This sample carries roughly 73,000 clones, approximately 80% of them seen once, and the ten largest clones take about a sixth. Germline V CDR1 and CDR2: SGHDT, YYEEEE. The CDR3 covers 16 residues. V shed 4 bases and J shed 5 bases, with 19 bases lying between them. This rearrangement joins TRBV5-6 to TRBJ1-5, with D perhaps TRBD1 (6 bases). The material sequenced was peripheral blood. The origin of this receptor is a human donor in a cohort sampled during active COVID-19. CDR3 protein: CASSRRGAVPDQPQHF. The DNA for the CDR3 is TGTGCCAGCAGCCGGCGGGGGGCGGTGCCTGATCAGCCCCAGCATTTT.